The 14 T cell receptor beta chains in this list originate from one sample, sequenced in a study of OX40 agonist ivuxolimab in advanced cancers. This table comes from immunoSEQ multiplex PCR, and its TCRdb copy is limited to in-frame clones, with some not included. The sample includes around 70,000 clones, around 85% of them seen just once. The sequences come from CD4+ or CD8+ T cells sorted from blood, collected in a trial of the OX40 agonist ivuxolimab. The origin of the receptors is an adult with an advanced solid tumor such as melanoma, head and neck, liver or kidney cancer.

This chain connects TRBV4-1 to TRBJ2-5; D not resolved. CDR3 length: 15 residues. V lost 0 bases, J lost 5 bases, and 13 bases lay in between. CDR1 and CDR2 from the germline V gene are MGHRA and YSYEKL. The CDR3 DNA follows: TGCGCCAGCAGCCAAGACTTTTTAAATCGGGAGACCCAGTACTTC. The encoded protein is CASSQDFLNRETQYF.

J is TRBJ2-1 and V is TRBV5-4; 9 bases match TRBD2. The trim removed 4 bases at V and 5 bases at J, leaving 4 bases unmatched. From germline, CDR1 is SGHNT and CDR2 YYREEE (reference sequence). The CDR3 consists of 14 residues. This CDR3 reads CASSPGLAHNEQFF. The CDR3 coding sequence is TGTGCCAGCAGCCCGGGACTAGCCCACAATGAGCAGTTCTTC.

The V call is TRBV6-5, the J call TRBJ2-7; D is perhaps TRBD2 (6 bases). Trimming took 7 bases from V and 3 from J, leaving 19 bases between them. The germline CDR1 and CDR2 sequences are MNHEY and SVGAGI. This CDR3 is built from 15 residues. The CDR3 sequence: CASNPGGRGYYEQYF. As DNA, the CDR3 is TGTGCCAGCAACCCCGGGGGAAGGGGATACTACGAGCAGTACTTC.

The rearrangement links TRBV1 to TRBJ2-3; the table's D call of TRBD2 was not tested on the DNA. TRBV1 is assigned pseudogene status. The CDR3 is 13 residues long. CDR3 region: CTSERGGADTQYF. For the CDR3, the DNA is TGCACCAGCGAGCGGGGGGGAGCAGATACGCAGTATTTT.

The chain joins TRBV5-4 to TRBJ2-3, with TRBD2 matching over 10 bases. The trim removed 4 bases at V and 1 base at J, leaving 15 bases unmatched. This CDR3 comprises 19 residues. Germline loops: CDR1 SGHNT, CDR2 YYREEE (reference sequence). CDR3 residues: CASSLLGSSGGRRTDTQYF. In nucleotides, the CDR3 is TGTGCCAGCAGCCTTCTTGGGTCTAGCGGGGGCCGCCGCACAGATACGCAGTATTTT.

In DNA, the CDR3 is TGTGCCACCAGCGGTATGGGACTAGTTGGCGTATCGGGTGAGCAGTTCTTC. It encodes CATSGMGLVGVSGEQFF. The chain combines TRBV15 with TRBJ2-1; 8 positions match TRBD2. The V gene end was trimmed by 5 bases and the J gene end by 9 bases; junction bases not matched to a gene: 18. Germline assignment: CDR1 LNHNV and CDR2 YYDKDF (reference sequence). CDR3 length: 17 amino acids.

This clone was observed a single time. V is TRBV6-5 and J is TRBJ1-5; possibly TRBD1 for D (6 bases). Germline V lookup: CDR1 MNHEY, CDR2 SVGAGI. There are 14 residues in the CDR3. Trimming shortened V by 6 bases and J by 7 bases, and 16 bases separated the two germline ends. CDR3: CASSFDRIVQPQHF. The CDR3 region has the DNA TGTGCCAGCAGCTTCGACAGGATTGTACAGCCCCAGCATTTT.

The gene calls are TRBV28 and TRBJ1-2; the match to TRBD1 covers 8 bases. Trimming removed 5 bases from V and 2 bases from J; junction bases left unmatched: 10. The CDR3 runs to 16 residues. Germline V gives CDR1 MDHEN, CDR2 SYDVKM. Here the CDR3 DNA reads TGTGCCAGCAGTCCAACCCGGGACAGGAGCAACTATGGCTACACCTTC. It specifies CASSPTRDRSNYGYTF.

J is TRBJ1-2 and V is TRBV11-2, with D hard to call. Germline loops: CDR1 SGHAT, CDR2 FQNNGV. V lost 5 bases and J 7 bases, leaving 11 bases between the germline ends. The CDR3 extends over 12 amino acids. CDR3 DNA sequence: TGTGCCAGCAGCGCCTCCCCCTCTGGCTACACCTTC. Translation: CASSASPSGYTF.

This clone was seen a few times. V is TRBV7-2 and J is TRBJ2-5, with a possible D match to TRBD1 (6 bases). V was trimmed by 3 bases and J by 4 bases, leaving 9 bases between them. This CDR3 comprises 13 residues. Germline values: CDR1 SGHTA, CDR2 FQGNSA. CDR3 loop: CASSFKGGETQYF. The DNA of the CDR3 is TGTGCCAGCAGCTTTAAAGGGGGAGAGACCCAGTACTTC.

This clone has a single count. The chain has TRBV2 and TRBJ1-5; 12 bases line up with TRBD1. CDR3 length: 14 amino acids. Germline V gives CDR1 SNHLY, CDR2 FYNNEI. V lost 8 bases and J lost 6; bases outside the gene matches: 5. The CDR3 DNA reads TGTGCCAGCTCGGGGACAGGGGGCCGTCAGCCCCAGCATTTT. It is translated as CASSGTGGRQPQHF.

CDR3 DNA: TGTGCCAGCAGGCGACTAGCGGGAGACTACGAGCAGTACTTC. This translates into CASRRLAGDYEQYF. The chain couples TRBV6-5 to TRBJ2-7; 12 bases agree with TRBD2. The CDR3 runs to 14 residues. Germline CDR1 and CDR2: MNHEY and SVGAGI. After removal of 6 bases from V and 3 bases from J, the junction contained 3 bases not matched to a gene.

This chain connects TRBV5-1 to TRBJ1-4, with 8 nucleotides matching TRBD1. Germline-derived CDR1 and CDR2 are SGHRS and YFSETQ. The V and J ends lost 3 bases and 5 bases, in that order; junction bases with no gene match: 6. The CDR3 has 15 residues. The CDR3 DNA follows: TGCGCCAGCAGCTCTGGACAGGGCGGCAATGAAAAACTGTTTTTT. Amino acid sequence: CASSSGQGGNEKLFF. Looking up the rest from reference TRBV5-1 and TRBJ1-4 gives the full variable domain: KAGVTQTPRYLIKTRGQQVTLSCSPISGHRSVSWYQQTPGQGLQFLFEYFSETQRNKGNFPGRFSGRQFSNSRSEMNVSTLELGDSALYLCASSSGQGGNEKLFFGSGTQLSVL.

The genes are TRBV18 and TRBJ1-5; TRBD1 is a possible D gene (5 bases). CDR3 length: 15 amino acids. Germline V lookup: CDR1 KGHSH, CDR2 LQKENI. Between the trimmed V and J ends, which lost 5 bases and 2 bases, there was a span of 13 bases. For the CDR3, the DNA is TGTGCCAGCTCAGCCCAGGGAGGGGGCAATCAGCCCCAGCATTTT. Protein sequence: CASSAQGGGNQPQHF.